These 10 T cell receptor beta chains share one sample of origin, sequenced in a study of cytomegalovirus exposure and HLA in healthy donors. A multiplex PCR was run with 60 Vbeta primers and 13 Jbeta primers. TCRdb's copy holds only in-frame clones and misses some; the assay was immunoSEQ multiplex PCR. This sample has 100,000 to 150,000 clones, with 65% to 85% found just once. The specimen was PBMCs. These receptors were collected from a woman between 18 and 30 years old in good health and CMV-seronegative.

The chain couples TRBV6-5 to TRBJ2-7; 8 nucleotides agree with TRBD2. With 6 bases clipped from V and 3 bases from J, the junction kept 10 bases outside the gene matches. Germline-derived CDR1 and CDR2 are MNHEY and SVGAGI. The CDR3 covers 15 residues. The CDR3 nucleotides are TGTGCCAGCAGGACGTTGGGACTAGGCGACTACGAGCAGTACTTC. As protein: CASRTLGLGDYEQYF.

This clone occurred a few times. The rearrangement links TRBV30 to TRBJ1-2; D might be TRBD1 (6 bases). The length of the CDR3 is 14 residues. Germline CDR1 is GTSNPN and CDR2 is SVGIG (reference sequence). Trimming removed 0 bases from V and 4 bases from J, with 12 bases in between. The CDR3 DNA reads as TGTGCCTGGAGTGTACAGGGTATAGCCTATGGCTACACCTTC. It is translated as CAWSVQGIAYGYTF. Filled out from reference TRBV30 and TRBJ1-2, the complete variable domain reads SQTIHQWPATLVQPVGSPLSLECTVEGTSNPNLYWYRQAAGRGLQLLFYSVGIGQISSEVPQNLSASRPQDRQFILSSKKLLLSDSGFYLCAWSVQGIAYGYTFGSGTRLTVV.

This clone was observed a handful of times. V gene TRBV6-1 combines with J gene TRBJ1-2, with unresolved D. Per the germline V gene, CDR1 is MNHNS and CDR2 is SASEGT. The CDR3 contains 14 residues. Trimming removed 0 bases at V and 4 bases at J, with 9 bases between. CDR3 protein: CASSEASQLYGYTF. CDR3 DNA: TGTGCCAGCAGTGAAGCCTCACAGCTCTATGGCTACACCTTC.

This clone has only one observation. This chain joins TRBV11-3 and TRBJ1-1; D not resolved. CDR3 size: 12 residues. The V gene's germline CDR1 is SGHNT and CDR2 YENEEA. The V gene lost 2 bases and the J gene lost 3 bases, with 4 bases spanning the gap. The chain's CDR3 is CASSLQDTEAFF. As DNA, the CDR3 is TGTGCCAGCAGCTTACAGGACACTGAAGCTTTCTTT.

The table lists this clone with a count of one. The chain combines TRBV6-5 with TRBJ1-5; possibly TRBD1 for D (6 bases). The V and J ends lost 4 bases and 3 bases respectively, with 10 bases between them. The CDR3 covers 14 residues. CDR1 is MNHEY, CDR2 SVGAGI, per germline. The CDR3 nucleotides are TGTGCCAGCAGTTCAGGGGATTACAATCAGCCCCAGCATTTT. Translated: CASSSGDYNQPQHF.

This clone was seen once. J is TRBJ1-1 and V is TRBV19; no definite D call. In germline, CDR1 is LNHDA, CDR2 SQIVND (reference sequence). There are 14 residues in the CDR3. The V end lost 0 bases, the J end lost 1 base, and 6 bases lay between the germline ends. CDR3 in amino acids: CASSIEYRNTEAFF. CDR3 DNA: TGTGCCAGTAGTATAGAGTACAGGAACACTGAAGCTTTCTTT.

J is TRBJ2-7 and V is TRBV10-3; 8 bases map to TRBD2. The V gene's germline CDR1 is ENHRY and CDR2 SYGVKD. J was trimmed by 0 bases and V by 10 bases; bases with no gene match: 8. The CDR3 spans 14 residues. CDR3 amino acids: CATMREASSYEQYF. The CDR3 DNA follows: TGTGCCACCATGCGGGAGGCCTCCTCCTACGAGCAGTACTTC.

J is TRBJ1-1 and V is TRBV15; no firm D call. The CDR3 spans 12 residues. V lost 9 bases and J 2 bases, leaving 10 bases between the germline ends. Germline CDR1 reads LNHNV; CDR2 reads YYDKDF (reference sequence). The CDR3 coding sequence is TGTGCCACGACGGGGAGTAACACTGAAGCTTTCTTT. Protein: CATTGSNTEAFF.

V is TRBV5-1 and J is TRBJ2-5, with 7 bases that match TRBD1. The V and J ends lost 4 bases and 2 bases, in that order; junction bases with no gene match: 8. Germline CDR1 SGHRS, CDR2 YFSETQ. This CDR3 contains 15 residues. As DNA, the CDR3 is TGCGCCAGCAGCCTGGACGGGACAGCTCAAGAGACCCAGTACTTC. It specifies CASSLDGTAQETQYF.

CDR3 sequence: CASSLGLAGVTGIDSYNEQFF. The CDR3 DNA reads as TGTGCCAGCAGTTTAGGACTAGCGGGAGTAACTGGAATAGATTCCTACAATGAGCAGTTCTTC. V usage is TRBV27 and J usage is TRBJ2-1, with 13 bases aligning to TRBD2. The CDR3 length is 21 residues. Germline CDR1 is MNHEY and CDR2 is SMNVEV (reference sequence). V lost 2 bases and J lost 1; bases outside the gene matches: 14.